This T cell receptor beta chain is drawn from a study of shared T cell receptors in the human thymus. Measured with immunoSEQ multiplex PCR; TCRdb has only the in-frame clones, and not every one. The table has about 730,000 clones, 70% to 90% seen once; the top ten hold roughly 0.01%. The sample was also reused in another study, on human thymus T cells.

The origin of this receptor is a girl under three years old with a congenital heart defect. The sequencing sample was made of thymocytes.

CDR3 sequence reads: CASSEGRGRRFNTEAFF. In DNA form, the CDR3 reads TGTGCCAGCAGTGAAGGGAGGGGCCGTCGGTTCAACACTGAAGCTTTCTTT. J is TRBJ1-1 and V is TRBV25-1, with D possibly matching TRBD1 (5 bases). The CDR3 loop spans 17 amino acids. Looked up from germline, CDR1 is MGHDK and CDR2 is SYGVNS. V lost 2 bases, J lost 2 bases, and 18 bases lay in between.